The rows below give T cell receptor beta chains drawn from one sample of a study of cytomegalovirus exposure and HLA in healthy donors. The repertoire was sequenced with immunoSEQ multiplex PCR; TCRdb's copy has only in-frame clones and lacks some. The sample includes over 100,000 clones, approximately 80% of them seen just once. The sample consisted of PBMCs. All receptors come from a woman between 18 and 29 years old in good health and CMV-seropositive. Each CDR3 is given with its conserved first and last residue. Each record gives: V gene, clone size, CDR3 length, D gene, J gene, CDR3 DNA, CDR3 protein. The D gene is left open where the match is weak. The size field is filled for only some rows; it gives once, few, many or a size class.

TRBV6-6	-	16	TRBD1	TRBJ1-5	TGTGCCAGCAGTTACTCGAGGGGGCAGGGTAATCAGCCCCAGCATTTT	CASSYSRGQGNQPQHF
TRBV6-5	few	11	-	TRBJ1-4	TGTGCCAGCAGTACACGGGGAAAACTGTTTTTT	CASSTRGKLFF
TRBV29-1	-	14	-	TRBJ2-7	TGCAGCGTTGCGGGGGGCCCTCCCTCCTACGAGCAGTACTTC	CSVAGGPPSYEQYF
TRBV6-5	-	15	TRBD1	TRBJ2-7	TGTGCCAGCAGACCCGGGACAGGGGATTTCTACGAGCAGTACTTC	CASRPGTGDFYEQYF
TRBV13	-	15	-	TRBJ1-5	TGTGCCAGCAGCTTAGGAATTGGGGGGAATCAGCCCCAGCATTTT	CASSLGIGGNQPQHF
TRBV6-6	-	15	TRBD1	TRBJ1-1	TGTGCCAGCACCCGGACAGGGGGGGAGAGCACTGAAGCTTTCTTT	CASTRTGGESTEAFF
TRBV30	-	14	TRBD1	TRBJ2-7	TGTGCCTGGAGCCGGGGACAGAGAAACTACGAGCAGTACTTC	CAWSRGQRNYEQYF
TRBV5-1	-	14	-	TRBJ1-4	TGCGCCAGCAGCCTGCGCATGCCTAATGAAAAACTGTTTTTT	CASSLRMPNEKLFF
TRBV5-1	-	15	TRBD1	TRBJ2-5	TGCGCCAGCAGCTTCTGGGACAGGGCCCAAGAGACCCAGTACTTC	CASSFWDRAQETQYF
TRBV5-1	-	16	TRBD1	TRBJ2-6	TGCGCCAGCAGAGGGACAGGGGGCCCTGGGGCCAACGTCCTGACTTTC	CASRGTGGPGANVLTF
TRBV7-6	once	15	TRBD1	TRBJ2-1	TGTGCCAGCAGCTTAGCGTTAGGGGGCGGGAATGAGCAGTTCTTC	CASSLALGGGNEQFF
TRBV2	-	16	TRBD1	TRBJ2-2	TGTGCCAGCGTCCGACAGGGACAGATGAACACCGGGGAGCTGTTTTTT	CASVRQGQMNTGELFF
TRBV12-5	-	11	-	TRBJ2-3	TGTGCTAGTGGCTCCGCGGGGACGCAGTATTTT	CASGSAGTQYF
TRBV18	-	14	-	TRBJ1-5	TGTGCCAGCTCACTATACAGAGACAATCAGCCCCAGCATTTT	CASSLYRDNQPQHF
TRBV10-1	-	13	-	TRBJ1-2	TGCGCCAGCAGTGAGGGGGAGGGCCCAGGCTACACCTTC	CASSEGEGPGYTF
TRBV13	-	14	-	TRBJ2-7	TGTGCCAGCAGCTGGCGGGGTAGCCACTACGAGCAGTACTTC	CASSWRGSHYEQYF
TRBV2	-	14	-	TRBJ2-1	TGTGCCAGCTGCGTGGAAGGACAGTACAATGAGCAGTTCTTC	CASCVEGQYNEQFF
TRBV4-2	-	14	-	TRBJ2-2	TGTGCCAGCAGCCAAGCCCAGGGGTCCGGGGAGCTGTTTTTT	CASSQAQGSGELFF
TRBV5-4	-	16	TRBD1	TRBJ2-2	TGTGCCAGCAGCTACGGACAGGGGCACGACACCGGGGAGCTGTTTTTT	CASSYGQGHDTGELFF
TRBV29-1	-	13	TRBD1	TRBJ2-1	TGCAGCGCAGGGGGCCTCTCCTACAATGAGCAGTTCTTC	CSAGGLSYNEQFF
TRBV9	-	14	-	TRBJ1-6	TGTGCCAGCAGCGCCAACAGGCTAGGATCACCCCTCCACTTT	CASSANRLGSPLHF
TRBV9	-	15	TRBD2	TRBJ2-7	TGTGCCAGCAGCGGTGTGGGAGCGGGGGGGGGTGAGCAGTACTTC	CASSGVGAGGGEQYF
TRBV30	once	13	-	TRBJ2-7	TGTGCCTGGAGTCTGTCGGGGGTGGGGGAGCAGTACTTC	CAWSLSGVGEQYF
TRBV29-1	-	14	TRBD2	TRBJ2-2	TGCAGCGTTGTGGCGGGGGACAACACCGGGGAGCTGTTTTTT	CSVVAGDNTGELFF
TRBV9	-	16	-	TRBJ2-3	TGTGCCAGCAGCGTAGGGGAGTTGTTTGGAGGGAATACGCAGTATTTT	CASSVGELFGGNTQYF
TRBV4-1	-	16	-	TRBJ1-2	TGCGCCAGCAGCCAAGTTCATCGGGACTCAAACTATGGCTACACCTTC	CASSQVHRDSNYGYTF
TRBV15	-	14	TRBD1	TRBJ1-2	TGTGCCACCAGCGGGACAGGGTCTAACTATGGCTACACCTTC	CATSGTGSNYGYTF
TRBV11-2	-	15	TRBD2	TRBJ2-1	TGTGCCAGCAGCTCCATAGCGGGGGTTTACAATGAGCAGTTCTTC	CASSSIAGVYNEQFF
TRBV9	-	14	-	TRBJ2-1	TGTGCCAGCAGCGTAGGAGCCGGAGACAATGAGCAGTTCTTC	CASSVGAGDNEQFF
TRBV9	few	14	TRBD2	TRBJ2-5	TGTGCCAGCGGCCCACTCGGGGGGGTTGGGACCCAGTACTTC	CASGPLGGVGTQYF
TRBV5-6	-	12	-	TRBJ1-1	TGTGCCAGCAGCTCCCCCCCAGGGGACGCTTTCTTT	CASSSPPGDAFF
TRBV14	-	14	-	TRBJ1-2	TGTGCCAGCAGCCAAGGGACTCCCGGGGGTGGCTACACCTTC	CASSQGTPGGGYTF
TRBV10-2	-	16	-	TRBJ2-7	TGCGCCAGCCTGGATCTTTCAGGGTGGTATTACTACGAGCAGTACTTC	CASLDLSGWYYYEQYF
TRBV2	-	13	-	TRBJ2-7	TGTGCCAGCAACGGCAGGTTGACCTACGAGCAGTACTTC	CASNGRLTYEQYF
TRBV27	-	16	TRBD1	TRBJ1-5	TGTGCCAGCAGTTCCACCAACGCCGGGACAGGGCAGCCCCAGCATTTT	CASSSTNAGTGQPQHF
TRBV27	-	14	TRBD2	TRBJ2-7	TGTGCCAGCAGCCCCGGGACTAGCGGCAACGAGCAGTACTTC	CASSPGTSGNEQYF
TRBV28	-	14	TRBD1	TRBJ1-3	TGTGCCTCCTCACTTGGGGGACAGGGAGACACCATATATTTT	CASSLGGQGDTIYF
TRBV2	few	14	TRBD1	TRBJ1-1	TGTGCCAGCCTGAACGGGCAGGGGGACACTGAAGCTTTCTTT	CASLNGQGDTEAFF
TRBV25-1	-	18	TRBD2	TRBJ2-3	TGTGCCAGCAGTCCCGCGCGACTAGCGGAACCTAGCACAGATACGCAGTATTTT	CASSPARLAEPSTDTQYF
TRBV30	-	14	TRBD2	TRBJ2-1	TGTGCCTGGAGTGTAAGCGGGGGGGGCAATGAGCAGTTCTTC	CAWSVSGGGNEQFF
TRBV28	-	12	TRBD1	TRBJ2-1	TGTGCCAGCTGGGACAGGTACAATGAGCAGTTCTTC	CASWDRYNEQFF
TRBV6-5	-	15	-	TRBJ1-4	TGTGCCAGCAGTTATTCTCCGGGATTAAACGAAAAACTGTTTTTT	CASSYSPGLNEKLFF